This T cell receptor (beta chain) appears in the sequencing data of a study of cytomegalovirus exposure and HLA in healthy donors. At the level of the study: The study's early data release held tens of millions of unique TCRs from HLA-typed donors. Study-level findings and limits: With further analysis later on, most CMV-associated TCR beta chains appeared HLA-restricted. Later work found that TCR association rates differed between HLA loci; DRB1 had the most and HLA-C the fewest. Reports described diagnosis of cytomegalovirus status by the classifier as highly specific and sensitive.

The CDR3 consists of 14 residues. CDR1 and CDR2 from the germline V gene are SQVTM and ANQGSEA. V was clipped by 0 bases and J by 1 base, with 8 bases between them. PCR used 60 Vbeta primers and 13 Jbeta primers. Measured with immunoSEQ multiplex PCR; TCRdb has only the in-frame clones, and not every one. The data show about 100,000 clones, with around four fifths seen just once and less than 9.5% held by the top ten. This clone was picked up one time. Its target is not known. The chain combines TRBV29-1 with TRBJ2-3, with D perhaps matching TRBD2 (6 bases). This TCR derives from a man in his fifties or sixties in good health and CMV-seropositive. Sequenced material: PBMCs. CDR3 in amino acids: CSVEDRGGTDTQYF. The CDR3 nucleotides are TGCAGCGTTGAAGACCGCGGGGGCACAGATACGCAGTATTTT.